These T cell receptor beta chains were read from a single sample in a study of T-cell reconstitution after alpha-beta-depleted transplantation in children. TCRdb itself ran the PCR reads through MiXCR, one entry per CDR3 protein. This sample yields 530,000 or so distinct CDR3 sequences, of which 25% to 30% are seen a single time; 36% belongs to the top ten. This material consisted of PBMCs, taken before TCRalphabeta/CD19-depleted stem cell transplant. The receptor source for this set is a boy under two years old with Wiskott-Aldrich syndrome, due to receive a stem cell transplant. Both conserved end residues are part of each CDR3. Fields, in order: J gene, V gene, clone size, D gene, CDR3 DNA, CDR3 protein. The D gene is left open where the match is weak. The size of a clone is reported for some rows only, either as once, few or many, or as a class for expanded clones.

J gene: TRBJ2-3
V gene: TRBV20-1
clone size: .
D gene: .
CDR3 DNA: TGCAGTGCTAGGCCGAGCACAGATACGCAGTATTTT
CDR3 protein: CSARPSTDTQYF

J gene: TRBJ2-6
V gene: TRBV10-3
clone size: few
D gene: .
CDR3 DNA: TGTGCCATCAGAGCAGGGGCAGGCTCTGGGGCCAACGTCCTGACTTTC
CDR3 protein: CAIRAGAGSGANVLTF

J gene: TRBJ2-7
V gene: TRBV20-1
clone size: .
D gene: TRBD2
CDR3 DNA: TGCAGTGCTAGCCGAACAGCGGGAAGGCTGGGCGAGCAGTACTTC
CDR3 protein: CSASRTAGRLGEQYF

J gene: TRBJ2-5
V gene: TRBV5-1
clone size: once
D gene: TRBD2
CDR3 DNA: TGCGCCAGCAGCGCCGGACTAGCGGAAGAGACCCAGTACTTC
CDR3 protein: CASSAGLAEETQYF

J gene: TRBJ2-7
V gene: TRBV15
clone size: .
D gene: .
CDR3 DNA: TGTGCCACCAGCAATGGCGGGTCACCCGACTACGAGCAGTACTTC
CDR3 protein: CATSNGGSPDYEQYF

J gene: TRBJ2-1
V gene: TRBV5-1
clone size: many
D gene: TRBD2
CDR3 DNA: TGCGCCAGCAGCCATGGGCTAGCGGGACTAAATGAGCAGTTCTTC
CDR3 protein: CASSHGLAGLNEQFF

J gene: TRBJ1-2
V gene: TRBV15
clone size: .
D gene: TRBD1
CDR3 DNA: TGTGCCACCAGCAGGGCGGACAGGGGCGACTATGGCTACACCTTC
CDR3 protein: CATSRADRGDYGYTF

J gene: TRBJ2-1
V gene: TRBV14
clone size: .
D gene: .
CDR3 DNA: TGTGCCAGCAGCCAAATACTAGTTAGCTCCTACAATGAGCAGTTCTTC
CDR3 protein: CASSQILVSSYNEQFF

J gene: TRBJ2-3
V gene: TRBV7-2
clone size: few
D gene: .
CDR3 DNA: TGTGCCAGCAGCTTTGTCTTTAGCACAGATACGCAGTATTTT
CDR3 protein: CASSFVFSTDTQYF

J gene: TRBJ1-6
V gene: TRBV25-1
clone size: .
D gene: .
CDR3 DNA: TGTGCCAGCAGTGAATCTGGGGTATTCGATAATTCACCCCTCCACTTT
CDR3 protein: CASSESGVFDNSPLHF

J gene: TRBJ2-3
V gene: TRBV6-5
clone size: .
D gene: .
CDR3 DNA: TGTGCCAGCAGTTACTCGGGGGACACAGATACGCAGTATTTT
CDR3 protein: CASSYSGDTDTQYF

J gene: TRBJ2-7
V gene: TRBV4-2
clone size: .
D gene: .
CDR3 DNA: TGTGCCAGCAGCCAAGAAGGTTACGTTGGACAAACCTACGAGCAGTACTTC
CDR3 protein: CASSQEGYVGQTYEQYF

J gene: TRBJ2-1
V gene: TRBV20-1
clone size: few
D gene: TRBD2
CDR3 DNA: TGCAGTGCTAGAGGTACTAGCGGGAGGGCCAATGAGCAGTTCTTC
CDR3 protein: CSARGTSGRANEQFF

J gene: TRBJ1-2
V gene: TRBV4-1
clone size: .
D gene: .
CDR3 DNA: TGCGCCAGCAGCCCAGAATTGAACTATGGCTACACCTTC
CDR3 protein: CASSPELNYGYTF

J gene: TRBJ2-5
V gene: TRBV7-9
clone size: few
D gene: .
CDR3 DNA: TGTGCCAGCAGTATTCGCCAAGAGACCCAGTACTTC
CDR3 protein: CASSIRQETQYF

J gene: TRBJ2-1
V gene: TRBV28
clone size: .
D gene: TRBD2
CDR3 DNA: TGTGCCAGCAGTTCCATGGGACTAGCGGGAGAACGAGAGCAGTTCTTC
CDR3 protein: CASSSMGLAGEREQFF

J gene: TRBJ1-1
V gene: TRBV10-3
clone size: few
D gene: TRBD1
CDR3 DNA: TGTGCCATCAGTGAGGGGGCAGGGGGCACTGAAGCTTTCTTT
CDR3 protein: CAISEGAGGTEAFF

J gene: TRBJ1-5
V gene: TRBV6-1
clone size: few
D gene: TRBD1
CDR3 DNA: TGTGCCAGCAGCCCCGGGACAGGGGGGATAGGTCAGCCCCAGCATTTT
CDR3 protein: CASSPGTGGIGQPQHF

J gene: TRBJ2-1
V gene: TRBV11-1
clone size: .
D gene: .
CDR3 DNA: TGTGCCAGCAGCTACAGGGTCCGGCCTCGCAACAATGAGCAGTTCTTC
CDR3 protein: CASSYRVRPRNNEQFF

J gene: TRBJ2-5
V gene: TRBV18
clone size: .
D gene: .
CDR3 DNA: TGTGCCAGCTCACCACTTGGCAGGGCGGTCCAAGAGACCCAGTACTTC
CDR3 protein: CASSPLGRAVQETQYF

J gene: TRBJ2-7
V gene: TRBV29-1
clone size: many
D gene: .
CDR3 DNA: TGCAGCGTTGAAGATCTGCAGGGGAGGCCCTACGAGCAGTACTTC
CDR3 protein: CSVEDLQGRPYEQYF

J gene: TRBJ2-5
V gene: TRBV12-3/TRBV12-4
clone size: .
D gene: .
CDR3 DNA: TGTGCCAGCAGCCGAGGGACAACGCCTCAAGAGACCCAGTACTTC
CDR3 protein: CASSRGTTPQETQYF

J gene: TRBJ2-3
V gene: TRBV6-1
clone size: .
D gene: TRBD2
CDR3 DNA: TGTGCCAGCAGTGTGCAGGGGAAACTAGCGGGAGGAGTAGCAGATACGCAGTATTTT
CDR3 protein: CASSVQGKLAGGVADTQYF

J gene: TRBJ2-1
V gene: TRBV5-1
clone size: few
D gene: TRBD2
CDR3 DNA: TGCGCCAGCAGCTGGACTAGACTCAATGAGCAGTTCTTC
CDR3 protein: CASSWTRLNEQFF

J gene: TRBJ2-3
V gene: TRBV3-1
clone size: .
D gene: .
CDR3 DNA: TGTGCCAGCAGCCGTATGGGTACGACAGATACGCAGTATTTT
CDR3 protein: CASSRMGTTDTQYF

J gene: TRBJ2-7
V gene: TRBV5-6
clone size: few
D gene: TRBD1
CDR3 DNA: TGTGCCAGCAGCTCGCAGGGGGTCTCCTACGAGCAGTACTTC
CDR3 protein: CASSSQGVSYEQYF

J gene: TRBJ2-1
V gene: TRBV7-9
clone size: .
D gene: .
CDR3 DNA: TGTGCCAGCAGCTATATGATAGAGCAGTTCTTC
CDR3 protein: CASSYMIEQFF

J gene: TRBJ2-1
V gene: TRBV29-1
clone size: .
D gene: .
CDR3 DNA: TGCAGCGCCAAGGGGGGTTTCTACAATGAGCAGTTCTTC
CDR3 protein: CSAKGGFYNEQFF

J gene: TRBJ2-5
V gene: TRBV5-5
clone size: .
D gene: TRBD2
CDR3 DNA: TGTGCCAGCAGCACGGGAGGACTAGCGGGAGCACAGGAGACCCAGTACTTC
CDR3 protein: CASSTGGLAGAQETQYF

J gene: TRBJ2-7
V gene: TRBV5-1
clone size: .
D gene: TRBD2
CDR3 DNA: TGCGCCAGCAGCTTCGGGTATAGCGGGAGTACCTACGAGCAGTACTTC
CDR3 protein: CASSFGYSGSTYEQYF

J gene: TRBJ2-2
V gene: TRBV5-1
clone size: few
D gene: TRBD1
CDR3 DNA: TGCGCCAGCAGTTCGAACCCCGGGACAGGGTCTCGAAGAACCGGGGAGCTGTTTTTT
CDR3 protein: CASSSNPGTGSRRTGELFF

J gene: TRBJ1-6
V gene: TRBV7-9
clone size: few
D gene: TRBD1
CDR3 DNA: TGTGCCAGCAGCGCCCGAGGGGGCGTATTTCACAATTCACCCCTCCACTTT
CDR3 protein: CASSARGGVFHNSPLHF

J gene: TRBJ2-7
V gene: TRBV5-1
clone size: few
D gene: .
CDR3 DNA: TGCGCCAGCAGCTTGGGGGACGCTACCTACGAGCAGTACTTC
CDR3 protein: CASSLGDATYEQYF

J gene: TRBJ1-2
V gene: TRBV5-1
clone size: .
D gene: .
CDR3 DNA: TGCGCCAGCAGCTTGGATCGTCCAGGGCGGCACGGCTACACCTTC
CDR3 protein: CASSLDRPGRHGYTF

J gene: TRBJ2-5
V gene: TRBV12-3/TRBV12-4
clone size: few
D gene: .
CDR3 DNA: TGTGCCAGCAGCACCCCAGGGGCATGGGGGCAAGAGACCCAGTACTTC
CDR3 protein: CASSTPGAWGQETQYF

J gene: TRBJ2-7
V gene: TRBV7-9
clone size: .
D gene: TRBD2
CDR3 DNA: TGTGCCAGCAGCCGTAGCGGGAGGAACTACGAGCAGTACTTC
CDR3 protein: CASSRSGRNYEQYF

J gene: TRBJ1-5
V gene: TRBV10-3
clone size: few
D gene: .
CDR3 DNA: TGTGCCATCAGTGATAGGGATCTTGGCAATCAGCCCCAGCATTTT
CDR3 protein: CAISDRDLGNQPQHF

J gene: TRBJ2-7
V gene: TRBV3-1
clone size: few
D gene: .
CDR3 DNA: TGTGCCAGCAGCCAAGGCCCCGAGCAGTACTTC
CDR3 protein: CASSQGPEQYF

J gene: TRBJ1-2
V gene: TRBV28
clone size: .
D gene: TRBD1
CDR3 DNA: TGTGCCAGCAGTCTCGCAGGGGGGAGCGGCTACACCTTC
CDR3 protein: CASSLAGGSGYTF

J gene: TRBJ1-5
V gene: TRBV5-1
clone size: few
D gene: TRBD1
CDR3 DNA: TGCGCCAGCAGCGTAAAACCAGGGGGCGGACAGCCCCAGCATTTT
CDR3 protein: CASSVKPGGGQPQHF

J gene: TRBJ1-1
V gene: TRBV28
clone size: .
D gene: .
CDR3 DNA: TGTGCCAGTACCGGGGGGGGTCTGGCTTTCTTT
CDR3 protein: CASTGGGLAFF

J gene: TRBJ2-3
V gene: TRBV10-3
clone size: .
D gene: TRBD2
CDR3 DNA: TGTGCCATCAGTGAGTCGGCTAGCGGCGGAGATACGCAGTATTTT
CDR3 protein: CAISESASGGDTQYF

J gene: TRBJ1-1
V gene: TRBV12-3/TRBV12-4
clone size: .
D gene: .
CDR3 DNA: TGTGCCAGCATTCCACAGACAGGGAACACTGAAGCTTTCTTT
CDR3 protein: CASIPQTGNTEAFF

J gene: TRBJ2-7
V gene: TRBV5-6
clone size: few
D gene: TRBD2
CDR3 DNA: TGTGCCAGCAGCTTAAGGACTAGCGGGAGGGCCTGGTCCTACGAGCAGTACTTC
CDR3 protein: CASSLRTSGRAWSYEQYF

J gene: TRBJ2-1
V gene: TRBV5-1
clone size: few
D gene: .
CDR3 DNA: TGCGCCAGCAGCTTCTCGACCGCCAGGGATGAGCAGTTCTTC
CDR3 protein: CASSFSTARDEQFF

J gene: TRBJ2-4
V gene: TRBV5-1
clone size: .
D gene: TRBD2
CDR3 DNA: TGCGCCAGCAGCTTGACGGGAGGGAACATTCAGTACTTC
CDR3 protein: CASSLTGGNIQYF

J gene: TRBJ2-1
V gene: TRBV28
clone size: few
D gene: TRBD2
CDR3 DNA: TGTGCCAGCAGTACCCCGGGACTAGCTACCAATGAGCAGTTCTTC
CDR3 protein: CASSTPGLATNEQFF

J gene: TRBJ1-5
V gene: TRBV6-1
clone size: few
D gene: .
CDR3 DNA: TGTGCCAGCAGGGGCTATTCGGCTAGCAATCAGCCCCAGCATTTT
CDR3 protein: CASRGYSASNQPQHF

J gene: TRBJ2-7
V gene: TRBV5-1
clone size: few
D gene: TRBD2
CDR3 DNA: TGCGCCAGCAGCTTATCGACTAGCGCGTCCTACGAGCAGTACTTC
CDR3 protein: CASSLSTSASYEQYF

J gene: TRBJ1-1
V gene: TRBV27
clone size: .
D gene: TRBD1
CDR3 DNA: TGTGCCAGCGGACAGGGGGCGTACACTGAAGCTTTCTTT
CDR3 protein: CASGQGAYTEAFF

J gene: TRBJ1-3
V gene: TRBV6-5
clone size: .
D gene: .
CDR3 DNA: TGTGCCAGCAGTTACTCGGCGCGCTTGGCAGTTGCCACTCGGAACACCATATATTTT
CDR3 protein: CASSYSARLAVATRNTIYF

J gene: TRBJ2-1
V gene: TRBV25-1
clone size: .
D gene: TRBD2
CDR3 DNA: TGTGCCAGCAGTGAACGAAGCGGGAGATGGGGAAATGAGCAGTTCTTC
CDR3 protein: CASSERSGRWGNEQFF

J gene: TRBJ1-1
V gene: TRBV11-1
clone size: .
D gene: .
CDR3 DNA: TGTGCCAGCAGCTTAGCTCCGTCCACTGTGGCTTTCTTT
CDR3 protein: CASSLAPSTVAFF

J gene: TRBJ1-2
V gene: TRBV3-1
clone size: .
D gene: .
CDR3 DNA: TGTGCCAGCAGCCAAGACGTCCGACAGGATCGCTACGGCTACACCTTC
CDR3 protein: CASSQDVRQDRYGYTF

J gene: TRBJ2-3
V gene: TRBV28
clone size: few
D gene: TRBD2
CDR3 DNA: TGTGCCAGCAGTTTGCCCGGAGGACTAGCGGGAGATACGCAGTATTTT
CDR3 protein: CASSLPGGLAGDTQYF

J gene: TRBJ2-3
V gene: TRBV9
clone size: .
D gene: .
CDR3 DNA: TGTGCCAGCAGCGGTTCTAGAGTCTGGGATACGCAGTATTTT
CDR3 protein: CASSGSRVWDTQYF

J gene: TRBJ1-4
V gene: TRBV5-1
clone size: once
D gene: .
CDR3 DNA: TGCGCCAGCAGCTTGGAGGTATCGGGGGAAAAACTGTTTTTT
CDR3 protein: CASSLEVSGEKLFF

J gene: TRBJ2-3
V gene: TRBV20-1
clone size: .
D gene: .
CDR3 DNA: TGCAGTGCCTGGCGACCGGGAGATACGCAGTATTTT
CDR3 protein: CSAWRPGDTQYF

J gene: TRBJ2-1
V gene: TRBV28
clone size: .
D gene: .
CDR3 DNA: TGTGCCAGCAGTTTTCCCCTTGGGAGCTCCTACAATGAGCAGTTCTTC
CDR3 protein: CASSFPLGSSYNEQFF

J gene: TRBJ2-3
V gene: TRBV27
clone size: .
D gene: TRBD2
CDR3 DNA: TGTGCCAGCAGTACTAGCGGGAGAGGCGCAGATACGCAGTATTTT
CDR3 protein: CASSTSGRGADTQYF